A selection of T cell receptor beta chains follows, all from one sample in a study of blood T cell repertoires in COVID-19. The table came from immunoSEQ multiplex PCR; TCRdb's copy has only in-frame clones and leaves some out. Of 150,000 or so clones in the sample, approximately 85% were seen once. Source material: peripheral blood. These receptors all stem from a man aged 55 to 70 with active or convalescent COVID-19. CDR3s include the opening cysteine and the closing phenylalanine or tryptophan. D genes are given only for firm matches. The size field is filled for only some rows; it gives once, few, many or a size class.

j_call	d_call	v_call	clone_size	cdr3_aa	cdr3_nt
TRBJ2-7	TRBD2	TRBV27	NA	CASSFLAGSSYEQYF	TGTGCCAGCAGTTTTCTAGCGGGAAGCTCCTACGAGCAGTACTTC
TRBJ1-2	TRBD1	TRBV18	NA	CASSLRDRVYGYTF	TGTGCCAGCTCACTCCGGGACAGGGTTTATGGCTACACCTTC
TRBJ1-1	TRBD1	TRBV19	once	CASSWELAGGTEAFF	TGTGCCAGTAGTTGGGAATTGGCAGGGGGCACTGAAGCTTTCTTT
TRBJ1-2	TRBD1	TRBV10-3	NA	CAISRDRGVGYTF	TGTGCCATCAGCCGGGACAGGGGAGTTGGCTACACCTTC
TRBJ2-7	NA	TRBV7-9	NA	CASSLADSYEQYF	TGTGCCAGCAGCTTAGCGGACAGCTACGAGCAGTACTTC
TRBJ2-7	NA	TRBV11-2	NA	CASSLAGSKSSYEQYF	TGTGCCAGCAGCTTAGCAGGGTCTAAATCCTCCTACGAGCAGTACTTC
TRBJ1-4	NA	TRBV21-1	NA	CASSSEQGPDEKLFF	TGTGCCAGCAGCAGCGAACAGGGCCCAGATGAAAAACTGTTTTTT
TRBJ2-1	NA	TRBV6-1	NA	CASSEASGGGRPHEQFF	TGTGCCAGCAGTGAAGCGTCCGGCGGGGGCCGCCCGCATGAGCAGTTCTTC
TRBJ2-3	TRBD2	TRBV7-7	once	CASSLDASGGMTQYF	TGTGCCAGCAGCTTAGATGCTAGCGGGGGGATGACGCAGTATTTT
TRBJ1-1	TRBD1	TRBV6-2/TRBV6-3	NA	CASSHRGNTEAFF	TGTGCCAGCAGCCACAGGGGGAACACTGAAGCTTTCTTT